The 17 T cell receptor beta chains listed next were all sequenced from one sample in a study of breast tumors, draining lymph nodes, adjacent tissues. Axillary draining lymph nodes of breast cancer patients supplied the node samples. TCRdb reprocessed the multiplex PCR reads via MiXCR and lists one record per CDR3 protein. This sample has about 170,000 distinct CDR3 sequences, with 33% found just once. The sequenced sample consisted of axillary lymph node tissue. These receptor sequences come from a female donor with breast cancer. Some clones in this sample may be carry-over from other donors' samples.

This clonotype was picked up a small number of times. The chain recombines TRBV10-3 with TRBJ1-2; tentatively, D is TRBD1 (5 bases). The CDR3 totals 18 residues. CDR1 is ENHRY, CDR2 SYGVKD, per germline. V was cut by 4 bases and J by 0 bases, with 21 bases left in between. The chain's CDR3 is CAISAPGGGTTTNYGYTF. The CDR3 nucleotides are TGTGCCATCAGTGCCCCTGGGGGAGGGACCACTACTAACTATGGCTACACCTTC.

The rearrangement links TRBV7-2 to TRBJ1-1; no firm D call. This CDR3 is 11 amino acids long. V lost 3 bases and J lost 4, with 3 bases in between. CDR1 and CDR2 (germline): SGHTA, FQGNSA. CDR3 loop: CASSFRTEAFF. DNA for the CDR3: TGTGCCAGCAGCTTTCGCACTGAAGCTTTCTTT. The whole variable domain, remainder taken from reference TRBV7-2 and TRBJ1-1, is GAGVSQSPSNKVTEKGKDVELRCDPISGHTALYWYRQSLGQGLEFLIYFQGNSAPDKSGLPSDRFSAERTGGSVSTLTIQRTQQEDSAVYLCASSFRTEAFFGQGTRLTVV.

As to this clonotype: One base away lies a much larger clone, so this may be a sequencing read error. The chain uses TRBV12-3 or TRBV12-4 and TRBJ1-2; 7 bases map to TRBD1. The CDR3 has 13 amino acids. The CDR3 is CASSFSPKGQRLF. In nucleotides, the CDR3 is TGTGCCAGCAGTTTCTCGCCTAAGGGACAGCGTCTCTTC.

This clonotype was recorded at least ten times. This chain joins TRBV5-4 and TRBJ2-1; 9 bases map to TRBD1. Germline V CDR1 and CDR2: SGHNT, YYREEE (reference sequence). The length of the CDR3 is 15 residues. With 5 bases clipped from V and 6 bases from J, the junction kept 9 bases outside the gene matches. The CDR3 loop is CASSLPGQGFNEQFF. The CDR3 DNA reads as TGTGCCAGCAGTTTACCGGGACAGGGATTCAATGAGCAGTTCTTC. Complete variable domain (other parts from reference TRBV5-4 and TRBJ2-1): ETGVTQSPTHLIKTRGQQVTLRCSSQSGHNTVSWYQQALGQGPQFIFQYYREEENGRGNFPPRFSGLQFPNYSSELNVNALELDDSALYLCASSLPGQGFNEQFFGPGTRLTVL.

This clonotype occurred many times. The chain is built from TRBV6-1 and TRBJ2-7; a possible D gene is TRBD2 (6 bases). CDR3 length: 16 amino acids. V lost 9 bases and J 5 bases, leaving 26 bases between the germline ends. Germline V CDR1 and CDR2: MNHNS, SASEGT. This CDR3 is CASPKPRDFVRHEQYF. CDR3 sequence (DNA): TGTGCCAGTCCTAAACCCCGGGACTTCGTAAGACACGAGCAGTACTTC.

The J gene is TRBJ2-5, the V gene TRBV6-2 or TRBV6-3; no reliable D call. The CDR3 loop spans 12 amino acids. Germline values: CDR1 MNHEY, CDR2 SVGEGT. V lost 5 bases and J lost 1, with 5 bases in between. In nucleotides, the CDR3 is TGTGCCAGCAGTCACACCCAAGAGACCCAGTACTTC. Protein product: CASSHTQETQYF.

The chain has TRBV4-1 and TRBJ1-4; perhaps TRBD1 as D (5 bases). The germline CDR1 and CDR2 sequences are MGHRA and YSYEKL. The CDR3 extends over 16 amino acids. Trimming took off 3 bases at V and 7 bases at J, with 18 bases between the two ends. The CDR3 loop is CASSQIVAGESEKLFF. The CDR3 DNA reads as TGCGCCAGCAGCCAGATAGTAGCGGGGGAGAGTGAAAAACTGTTTTTT.

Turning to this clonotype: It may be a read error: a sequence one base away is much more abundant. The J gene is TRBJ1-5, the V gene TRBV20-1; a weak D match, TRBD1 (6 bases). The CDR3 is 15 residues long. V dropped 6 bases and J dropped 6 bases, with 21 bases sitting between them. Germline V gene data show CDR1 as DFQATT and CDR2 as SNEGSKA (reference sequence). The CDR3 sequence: CSAPLGRGETQPQHF. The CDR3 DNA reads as TGCAGTGCCCCCCTGGGGAGGGGGGAAACTCAGCCCCAGCATTTT.

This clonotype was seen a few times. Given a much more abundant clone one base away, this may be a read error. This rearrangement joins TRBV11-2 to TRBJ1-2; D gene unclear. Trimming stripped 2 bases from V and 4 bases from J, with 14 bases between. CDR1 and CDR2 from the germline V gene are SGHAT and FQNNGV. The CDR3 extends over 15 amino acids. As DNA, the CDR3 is TGTGCCAGCAGCTTAAGGTTAACGGCACCCTATGGCTACACCTTC. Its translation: CASSLRLTAPYGYTF.

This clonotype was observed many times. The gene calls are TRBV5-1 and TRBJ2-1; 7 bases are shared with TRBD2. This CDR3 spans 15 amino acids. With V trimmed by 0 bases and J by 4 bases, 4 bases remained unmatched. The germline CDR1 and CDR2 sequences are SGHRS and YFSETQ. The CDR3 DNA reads TGCGCCAGCAGCTTGGAATCTAGCGGATACAATGAGCAGTTCTTC. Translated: CASSLESSGYNEQFF.

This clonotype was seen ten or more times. The CDR3 loop reads CASSPGLAGAWQFF. The DNA of the CDR3 is TGTGCCAGCAGCCCCGGACTAGCGGGAGCATGGCAGTTCTTC. The V call is TRBV11-3, the J call TRBJ2-1, with 13 bases aligning to TRBD2. The CDR3 length is 14 residues. Losses at the gene ends were 5 bases for V and 12 bases for J; bases not matched to a gene: 7. Germline CDR1 reads SGHNT; CDR2 reads YENEEA.

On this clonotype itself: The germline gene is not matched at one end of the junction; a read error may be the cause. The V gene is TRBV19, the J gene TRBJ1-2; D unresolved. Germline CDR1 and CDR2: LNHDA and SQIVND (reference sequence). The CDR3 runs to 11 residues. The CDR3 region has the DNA TGTGTCAGTGTTGGGTCGTCCGGCAACACCTTC. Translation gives CVSVGSSGNTF. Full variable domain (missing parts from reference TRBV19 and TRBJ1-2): DGGITQSPKYLFRKEGQNVTLSCEQNLNHDAMYWYRQDPGQGLRLIYYSQIVNDFQKGDIAEGYSVSREKKESFPLTVTSAQKNPTAFYLCVSVGSSGNTFGSGTRLTVV.

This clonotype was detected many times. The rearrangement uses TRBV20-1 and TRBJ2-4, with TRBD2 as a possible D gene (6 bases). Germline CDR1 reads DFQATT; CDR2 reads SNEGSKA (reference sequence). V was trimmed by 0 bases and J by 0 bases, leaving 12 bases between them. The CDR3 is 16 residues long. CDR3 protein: CSARDLGRLAKNIQYF. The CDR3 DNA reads TGCAGTGCTAGAGATCTGGGGAGGCTAGCCAAAAACATTCAGTACTTC.

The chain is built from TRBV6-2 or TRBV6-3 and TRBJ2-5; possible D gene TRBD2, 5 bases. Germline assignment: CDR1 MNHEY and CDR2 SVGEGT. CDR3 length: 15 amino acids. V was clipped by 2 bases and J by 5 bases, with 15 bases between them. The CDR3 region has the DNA TGTGCCAGCAGTTACCCTTTCGGGAAGATGGAGACCCAGTACTTC. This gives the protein CASSYPFGKMETQYF.

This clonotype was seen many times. In DNA form, the CDR3 reads TGTGCCAGTAGTACTCCCACGATACTTGGCAATCAGCCCCAGCATTTT. Translation gives CASSTPTILGNQPQHF. The genes are TRBV19 and TRBJ1-5; no reliable D call. This CDR3 comprises 16 residues. Per the germline V gene, CDR1 is LNHDA and CDR2 is SQIVND (reference sequence). Trimming took off 4 bases at V and 2 bases at J, with 15 bases between the two ends.

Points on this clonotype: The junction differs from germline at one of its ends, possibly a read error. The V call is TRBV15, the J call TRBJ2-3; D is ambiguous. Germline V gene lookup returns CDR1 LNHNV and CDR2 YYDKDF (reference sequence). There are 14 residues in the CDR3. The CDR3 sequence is CATSGERGTDTQYF. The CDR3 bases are TGTGCCACCAGCGGAGAAAGGGGCACAGATACGCAGTATTTT.

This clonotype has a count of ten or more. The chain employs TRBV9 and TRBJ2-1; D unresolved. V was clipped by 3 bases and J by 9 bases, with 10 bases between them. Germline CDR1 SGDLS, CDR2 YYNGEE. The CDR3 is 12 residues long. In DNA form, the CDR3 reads TGTGCCAGCAGCGATTATGCCAGTGAGCAGTTCTTC. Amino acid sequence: CASSDYASEQFF.